The 7 T cell receptor beta chains reported below all come from one sample, sequenced in a study of blood T cell repertoires in COVID-19. The data were produced by immunoSEQ multiplex PCR, yet TCRdb's version contains in-frame clones alone and is incomplete. The sample records 250,000 to 300,000 clones, approximately 89% being singletons. The sequenced sample was peripheral blood. The origin of the receptors is a woman aged 25 to 39 with COVID-19, enrolled during active disease.

The CDR3 protein is CASSLGSGLLATNEKLFF. The CDR3 DNA sequence: TGCGCCAGCAGCTTGGGTTCAGGTCTTTTGGCAACTAATGAAAAACTGTTTTTT. The genes are TRBV5-1 and TRBJ1-4; D unresolved. Germline values: CDR1 SGHRS, CDR2 YFSETQ. The CDR3 runs to 18 residues. Between the trimmed V and J ends, which lost 0 bases and 0 bases, there was a span of 15 bases.

The V and J genes are TRBV6-6 and TRBJ2-3, with D perhaps matching TRBD2 (6 bases). This CDR3 has 14 amino acids. Germline-derived CDR1 and CDR2 are MNHNY and SVGAGI (reference sequence). V lost 0 bases and J 5 bases, leaving 9 bases between the germline ends. The CDR3 bases are TGTGCCAGCAGTTACTCTGCGGGGCGAGATACGCAGTATTTT. Its translation: CASSYSAGRDTQYF.

This sequence joins TRBV10-3 and TRBJ2-7, with 8 nucleotides matching TRBD2. The J call could be wrong; TRBJ2-5 is a better fit for the DNA end. The V gene's germline CDR1 is ENHRY and CDR2 SYGVKD. This CDR3 has 14 residues. The CDR3 protein is CAISVGREVETQYF. The CDR3 DNA reads TGTGCCATCAGTGTAGGGCGGGAGGTGGAGACCCAGTACTTC.

The CDR3 loop reads CASSVTGIISYEQYF. The CDR3 DNA reads TGTGCCAGCAGCGTTACAGGAATTATCTCCTACGAGCAGTACTTC. The J gene is TRBJ2-7, the V gene TRBV11-2; TRBD1 might be the D (5 bases). Trimming took off 5 bases at V and 0 bases at J, with 14 bases between the two ends. CDR1 and CDR2 (germline): SGHAT, FQNNGV. The CDR3 runs to 15 residues.

The rearrangement links TRBV18 to TRBJ1-5; no clear D. Germline-derived CDR1 and CDR2 are KGHSH and LQKENI. Trimming removed 2 bases from V and 0 bases from J, with 8 bases in between. The CDR3 has 15 residues. The CDR3 protein is CASSPGLDSNQPQHF. DNA of the CDR3: TGTGCCAGCTCACCAGGGCTTGATAGCAATCAGCCCCAGCATTTT.

The chain combines TRBV29-1 with TRBJ1-1; 7 bases are a match to TRBD1. CDR3 size: 13 residues. V shed 7 bases, J shed 0 bases, and the junction held 5 bases outside the gene matches. CDR1 is SQVTM and CDR2 is ANQGSEA in the germline V gene. This CDR3 is CSALGTVNTEAFF. DNA of the CDR3: TGCAGCGCCCTCGGGACAGTGAACACTGAAGCTTTCTTT. Full variable domain (rest looked up from reference TRBV29-1 and TRBJ1-1): SAVISQKPSRDICQRGTSLTIQCQVDSQVTMMFWYRQQPGQSLTLIATANQGSEATYESGFVIDKFPISRPNLTFSTLTVSNMSPEDSSIYLCSALGTVNTEAFFGQGTRLTVV.

This clone was detected once. This sequence joins TRBV28 and TRBJ1-2; 9 bases map to TRBD1. After removal of 6 bases from V and 8 bases from J, the junction contained 13 bases not matched to a gene. The CDR3 totals 15 residues. Germline assignment: CDR1 MDHEN and CDR2 SYDVKM. CDR3 sequence: CASSLEQGATRGYTF. DNA for the CDR3: TGTGCCAGCAGCCTAGAACAGGGGGCGACGAGAGGCTACACCTTC.